This T cell receptor (beta chain) was captured in a study of blood T cell repertoires in COVID-19. Study information: From T cells, B-cell-depleted T cells, or PBMCs came the material, which was cDNA or gDNA.

TCRdb's copy holds only in-frame clones and misses some; the assay was immunoSEQ multiplex PCR. The sample has about 250,000 clones, about 83% seen once. The V and J ends lost 2 bases and 7 bases respectively, with 9 bases between them. The CDR3 has 13 amino acids. Germline V lookup: CDR1 MNHEY, CDR2 SMNVEV (reference sequence). This receptor was identified in a human donor in a cohort sampled during active COVID-19. Sequencing input: peripheral blood. V is TRBV27 and J is TRBJ1-5; D is uncertain. The CDR3 here is CASSLRYMQPQHF. As DNA, the CDR3 is TGTGCCAGCAGTTTACGTTATATGCAGCCCCAGCATTTT.